These 18 T cell receptor beta chains were all obtained from the same sample, sequenced in a study of cytotoxic CD8 clonotypes in ibrutinib-treated CLL. Clones were sequenced by immunoSEQ multiplex PCR, and TCRdb holds only the in-frame ones, with some missing. The sample yields hundreds of thousands of clones, roughly 70% seen once. The starting material was PBMCs, obtained after 24 months of ibrutinib treatment. The receptor set was obtained from a human donor with chronic lymphocytic leukemia.

This clone was observed a handful of times. The V and J genes are TRBV4-2 and TRBJ2-1, with 7 bases matching TRBD1. Trimming took 4 bases from V and 5 from J; bases not matched to a gene: 5. Germline V gives CDR1 LGHNA, CDR2 YNFKEQ. This CDR3 spans 14 amino acids. CDR3 in DNA: TGTGCCAGCAGCCGTCCTACAGGGGACAATGAGCAGTTCTTC. Protein product: CASSRPTGDNEQFF.

The V and J genes are TRBV10-2 and TRBJ2-3; no reliable D call. V was clipped by 0 bases and J by 6 bases, with 4 bases between them. This CDR3 spans 12 amino acids. Germline V gene sequence: CDR1 WSHSY, CDR2 SAAADI. CDR3 coding DNA: TGCGCCAGCAGTGAGTCGCGGGATACGCAGTATTTT. Translated: CASSESRDTQYF.

The rearrangement uses TRBV2 and TRBJ1-2; 8 bases fit TRBD1. In germline, CDR1 is SNHLY, CDR2 FYNNEI. The length of the CDR3 is 12 residues. V was clipped by 5 bases and J by 6 bases; unmatched bases: 2. Here the CDR3 DNA reads TGTGCCAGCAGTATGGACAGGGATGGCTACACCTTC. Protein sequence: CASSMDRDGYTF.

This clone was counted a single time. The chain has TRBV10-1 and TRBJ2-7; D is unresolved. The V end was cut by 0 bases, the J end by 6 bases, with 9 bases between. From germline, CDR1 is WNHNN and CDR2 SYGVQD (reference sequence). This CDR3 region has 13 residues. In DNA form, the CDR3 reads TGCGCCAGCAGTGAGTCGACCCGCCCCGAGCAGTACTTC. Residues: CASSESTRPEQYF.

This clone was observed once. The J gene is TRBJ1-6, the V gene TRBV7-2, with unresolved D. V lost 1 base and J 11 bases, leaving 6 bases between the germline ends. CDR3 length: 12 amino acids. From germline, CDR1 is SGHTA and CDR2 FQGNSA. The CDR3 protein is CASSLVVPPLHF. The CDR3 region has the DNA TGTGCCAGCAGCTTAGTCGTTCCACCCCTCCACTTT.

V usage is TRBV7-3 and J usage is TRBJ2-3; tentatively, D is TRBD2 (6 bases). CDR1 SGHTA and CDR2 FQGTGA come from the germline V gene. This CDR3 region has 15 residues. The V end was cut by 2 bases, the J end by 2 bases, with 11 bases between. The CDR3 DNA is TGTGCCAGCAGCTTATATAGCGGCTACACAGATACGCAGTATTTT. Translating gives CASSLYSGYTDTQYF.

The chain has TRBV28 and TRBJ2-7; 8 nucleotides line up with TRBD1. Germline assignment: CDR1 MDHEN and CDR2 SYDVKM. The CDR3 has 16 residues. V shed 6 bases and J 0 bases; nucleotides not matched to a gene: 10. The CDR3 DNA reads as TGTGCCAGCAGCGGGCCTCGACAGGGGCTCTCCTACGAGCAGTACTTC. Translated: CASSGPRQGLSYEQYF.

CDR3 amino acids: CASSPLQGPSSYEQYF. In nucleotides, the CDR3 is TGTGCCAGCAGCCCGCTACAGGGCCCAAGCTCCTACGAGCAGTACTTC. The V and J genes are TRBV4-2 and TRBJ2-7; D might be TRBD1 (6 bases). Germline V gene data show CDR1 as LGHNA and CDR2 as YNFKEQ. This CDR3 comprises 16 residues. Trimming took 4 bases from V and 0 from J, leaving 16 bases between them.

This chain links TRBV6-5 with TRBJ2-4, with D perhaps being TRBD1 or TRBD2 (5 bases each). CDR3 length: 14 amino acids. V gave up 5 bases and J gave up 8 bases, with 16 bases separating them. The germline V gene encodes CDR1 MNHEY and CDR2 SVGAGI. CDR3 bases: TGTGCCAGCAGTCCCTTGTCCGGGGCTGACATTCAGTACTTC. Protein sequence: CASSPLSGADIQYF.

The V and J genes are TRBV18 and TRBJ2-7; TRBD1 might be the D (6 bases). Germline V CDR1 and CDR2: KGHSH, LQKENI. V gave up 4 bases and J gave up 1 base, with 14 bases separating them. This CDR3 is built from 15 residues. The chain's CDR3 is CASSRLGGPSYEQYF. The CDR3 region has the DNA TGTGCCAGCTCACGCCTAGGGGGACCGTCCTACGAGCAGTACTTC.

This chain links TRBV10-3 with TRBJ2-1; D tentatively fits TRBD1 or TRBD2 (5 bases each). Trimming removed 5 bases at V and 4 bases at J, with 15 bases between. Germline V gene data show CDR1 as ENHRY and CDR2 as SYGVKD. This CDR3 contains 15 residues. In DNA form, the CDR3 reads TGTGCCATCAGTCCGGGGCAGCTCCCTTACAATGAGCAGTTCTTC. Translating it yields CAISPGQLPYNEQFF.

This clone was detected only a few times. The V and J genes are TRBV7-2 and TRBJ2-5; 11 bases fit TRBD2. This CDR3 is built from 15 residues. Trimming took 4 bases from V and 1 from J; bases not matched to a gene: 2. CDR1 is SGHTA and CDR2 is FQGNSA in the germline V gene. CDR3 region: CASSYSGRVQETQYF. As DNA, the CDR3 is TGTGCCAGCAGCTATAGCGGGAGGGTCCAAGAGACCCAGTACTTC.

The rearrangement joins TRBV5-4 to TRBJ2-7; 7 positions match TRBD1. From germline, CDR1 is SGHNT and CDR2 YYREEE (reference sequence). J lost 7 bases, V lost 5 bases, and 12 bases had no gene match. The CDR3 is made up of 14 amino acids. The CDR3 here is CASSDRDGLREQYF. CDR3 nucleotide sequence: TGTGCCAGCAGTGACAGGGACGGATTACGGGAGCAGTACTTC.

This chain links TRBV25-1 with TRBJ2-3; D remains unclear. Germline lookup yields CDR1 MGHDK and CDR2 SYGVNS. CDR3 size: 13 residues. Trimming left V 6 bases short and J 1 base short, with 8 bases between. The CDR3 here is CASSVSGTDTQYF. As DNA, the CDR3 is TGTGCCAGCAGCGTCTCTGGCACAGATACGCAGTATTTT.

The gene calls are TRBV10-3 and TRBJ1-2, with 7 bases fitting TRBD1. With V trimmed by 6 bases and J by 3 bases, 13 bases remained unmatched. Germline V lookup: CDR1 ENHRY, CDR2 SYGVKD. This CDR3 has 16 residues. For the CDR3, the DNA is TGTGCCATCAGCGGGCCCCGACAGGGTACGGACTATGGCTACACCTTC. Its protein is CAISGPRQGTDYGYTF.

CDR3 sequence reads: CASSPRTGGSSYEQYF. As DNA, the CDR3 is TGTGCCAGTAGTCCCCGGACAGGGGGAAGCTCCTACGAGCAGTACTTC. This chain joins TRBV19 and TRBJ2-7; 10 nucleotides align to TRBD1. From germline, CDR1 is LNHDA and CDR2 SQIVND (reference sequence). The CDR3 sequence is 16 residues long. Trimming cost V 5 bases and J 0 bases; bases outside gene matches: 7.

The chain recombines TRBV4-2 with TRBJ2-3; 7 bases are shared with TRBD2. The J segment lost 8 bases and the V segment lost 4 bases, leaving 15 bases of the junction unmatched. Per the germline V gene, CDR1 is LGHNA and CDR2 is YNFKEQ. The CDR3 sequence is 16 residues long. The CDR3 nucleotides read TGTGCCAGCAGCCCTCAAGAGGCGGGAGAGGGGCCTACGCAGTATTTT. It yields the protein CASSPQEAGEGPTQYF.

The chain employs TRBV29-1 and TRBJ2-3; 10 bases align to TRBD2. Trimming removed 5 bases from V and 0 bases from J; junction bases left unmatched: 5. The CDR3 covers 15 residues. Germline CDR1 SQVTM, CDR2 ANQGSEA. CDR3 in DNA: TGCAGCGTTACAACTAGCGGGACTAGCACAGATACGCAGTATTTT. Its protein product is CSVTTSGTSTDTQYF.